This T cell receptor (beta chain) was identified in a study of blood T cell repertoires in COVID-19. In the study overall: T cells, B-cell-depleted T cells, or PBMCs provided the cDNA or gDNA that served as material.

Germline assignment: CDR1 MDHEN and CDR2 SYDVKM. V dropped 1 base and J dropped 6 bases, with 15 bases sitting between them. The CDR3 contains 15 residues. Assay used: immunoSEQ multiplex PCR; TCRdb lists only in-frame clones, some missing. The table lists about 170,000 clones, roughly 89% of them singletons, with around 3.5% in the top ten. The sequencing sample was made of peripheral blood. This chain joins TRBV28 and TRBJ1-2; D uncertain. This receptor was obtained from a man between 18 and 29 years old with active or convalescent COVID-19. The CDR3 protein is CASSLYRPLRNGYTF. The DNA of the CDR3 is TGTGCCAGCAGTTTATATCGTCCCCTGAGAAATGGCTACACCTTC.